Following are 2 T cell receptor beta chains from one sample sequenced in a study of regulatory T cells in long-lasting Graves disease. Time point indicated: persistent/refractory GD, antithyroid drugs over 5 years with positive TRAb. PBMCs were the source of the RNA used for TCR sequencing. Relying on iRepertoire HTBI primers and Arm-PCR of CDR3 regions, the team built TCR beta libraries. Each CDR3 protein is one row after TCRdb ran MiXCR on the multiplex PCR reads. The sample has some 420,000 distinct CDR3 sequences, 20% to 25% seen once. This specimen was peripheral blood mononuclear cells (PBMCs), taken when the disease was refractory, from a patient treated with antithyroid drugs. All receptors derive from a female donor with Graves disease.

The chain joins TRBV5-1 to TRBJ1-2; D gene ambiguous. The V end was cut by 0 bases, the J end by 3 bases, with 21 bases between. CDR3 length: 18 amino acids. CDR1 is SGHRS, CDR2 YFSETQ, per germline. The CDR3 DNA reads TGCGCCAGCAGCTTGGCCCGAGGCACTCGAAATCCCTACTATGGCTACACCTTC. This translates into CASSLARGTRNPYYGYTF. Supplemented by reference TRBV5-1 and TRBJ1-2, the full variable domain reads KAGVTQTPRYLIKTRGQQVTLSCSPISGHRSVSWYQQTPGQGLQFLFEYFSETQRNKGNFPGRFSGRQFSNSRSEMNVSTLELGDSALYLCASSLARGTRNPYYGYTFGSGTRLTVV.

The chain joins TRBV6-1 to TRBJ2-3; 7 bases line up with TRBD2. The CDR3 loop spans 16 amino acids. With 5 bases clipped from V and 3 bases from J, the junction kept 11 bases outside the gene matches. CDR1 and CDR2 from the germline V gene are MNHNS and SASEGT. The CDR3 loop reads CASSRYGGSMTDTQYF. DNA for the CDR3: TGTGCCAGCAGTCGATATGGCGGGAGTATGACAGATACGCAGTATTTT.